This T cell receptor beta chain was retrieved from a study of early T cells in non-severe SARS-CoV-2 infection. Across the whole study: Bulk RNA from unsorted whole blood was sequenced; chains were unpaired. Study observations and caveats: Anti-spike CD8 specificities were favored by VDJdb matching, whose results missed private and CD4 specificities.

This clonotype has at least ten counts. The antigen is not known. Unique molecular identifier tags were affixed to discrete cDNA molecules. TCRdb reanalysed the 5' RACE reads using MiXCR and keeps one entry per CDR3 protein. Of 65,000 to 85,000 distinct CDR3 sequences in the sample, roughly a sixth were seen once. The CDR3 consists of 13 residues. V was clipped by 5 bases and J by 4 bases; unmatched bases: 3. The V gene's germline CDR1 is MNHNY and CDR2 SVGAGI (reference sequence). The sequenced sample was whole blood. This sequence joins TRBV6-6 and TRBJ2-5; 8 bases are shared with TRBD2. The sequence was collected from an adult who was a healthcare worker with PCR-confirmed SARS-CoV-2 infection or an uninfected control (not recorded which). CDR3 in amino acids: CASSPAGVETQYF. DNA for the CDR3: TGTGCCAGCAGTCCAGCGGGGGTAGAGACCCAGTACTTC.